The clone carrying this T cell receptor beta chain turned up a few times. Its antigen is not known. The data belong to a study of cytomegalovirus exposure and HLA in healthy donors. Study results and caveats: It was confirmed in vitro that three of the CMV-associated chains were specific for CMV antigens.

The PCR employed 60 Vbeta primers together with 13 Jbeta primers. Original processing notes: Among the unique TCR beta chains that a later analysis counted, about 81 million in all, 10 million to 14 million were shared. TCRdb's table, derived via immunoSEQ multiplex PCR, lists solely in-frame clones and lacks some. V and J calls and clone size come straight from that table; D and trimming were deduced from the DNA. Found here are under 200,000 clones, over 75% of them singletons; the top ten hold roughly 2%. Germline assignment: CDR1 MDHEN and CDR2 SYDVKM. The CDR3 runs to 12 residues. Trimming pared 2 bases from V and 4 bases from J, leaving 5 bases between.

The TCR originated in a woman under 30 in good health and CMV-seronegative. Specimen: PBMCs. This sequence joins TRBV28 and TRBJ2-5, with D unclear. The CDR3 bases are TGTGCCAGCAGTTTACGCGGAGAGACCCAGTACTTC. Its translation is CASSLRGETQYF.